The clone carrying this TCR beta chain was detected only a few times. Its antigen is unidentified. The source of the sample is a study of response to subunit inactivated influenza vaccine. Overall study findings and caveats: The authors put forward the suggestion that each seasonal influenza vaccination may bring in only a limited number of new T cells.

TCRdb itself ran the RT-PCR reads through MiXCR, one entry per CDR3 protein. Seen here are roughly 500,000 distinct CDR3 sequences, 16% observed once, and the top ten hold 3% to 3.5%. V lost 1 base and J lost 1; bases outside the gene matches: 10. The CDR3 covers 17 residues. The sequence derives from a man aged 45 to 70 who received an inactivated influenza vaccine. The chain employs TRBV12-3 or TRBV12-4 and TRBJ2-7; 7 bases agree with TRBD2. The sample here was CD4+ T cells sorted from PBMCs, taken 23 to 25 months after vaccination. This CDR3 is CASSLGPKRDRSYEQYF. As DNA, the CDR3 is TGTGCCAGCAGTTTAGGACCTAAGCGGGACCGTTCCTACGAGCAGTACTTC.